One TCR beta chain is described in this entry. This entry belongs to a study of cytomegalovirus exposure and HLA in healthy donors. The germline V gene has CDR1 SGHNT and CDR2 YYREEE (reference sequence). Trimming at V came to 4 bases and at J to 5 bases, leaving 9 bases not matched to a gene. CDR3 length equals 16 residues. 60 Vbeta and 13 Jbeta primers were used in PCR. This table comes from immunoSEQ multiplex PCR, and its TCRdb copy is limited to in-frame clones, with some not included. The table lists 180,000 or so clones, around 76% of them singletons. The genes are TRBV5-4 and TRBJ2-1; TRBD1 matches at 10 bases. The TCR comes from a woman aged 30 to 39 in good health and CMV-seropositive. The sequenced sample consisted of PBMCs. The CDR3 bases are TGTGCCAGCAGCCCGGGACAGGGGAGGAAAGACAATGAGCAGTTCTTC. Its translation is CASSPGQGRKDNEQFF.